This entry lists 27 T cell receptor beta chains sequenced from one sample in a study of blood T cell repertoires in COVID-19. Assay: immunoSEQ multiplex PCR; the TCRdb copy retains only in-frame clones and omits some. The sample carries a few hundred thousand clones, about three quarters recorded once. The sample taken for sequencing was peripheral blood. These receptors originate from a woman aged 70-85 years with acute or convalescent COVID-19.

The chain carries TRBV28 and TRBJ1-1; D remains ambiguous. The CDR3 covers 13 residues. Trimming took off 8 bases at V and 4 bases at J, with 14 bases between the two ends. Germline CDR1 MDHEN, CDR2 SYDVKM. The CDR3 DNA follows: TGTGCCAGCGGCGAAAATCGGGGCACTGAAGCTTTCTTT. Amino acids: CASGENRGTEAFF.

The chain recombines TRBV3-1 (or the pseudogene TRBV3-2) with TRBJ2-1; D is undetermined. Germline loops: CDR1 LGHDT, CDR2 YNNKEL (reference sequence). The ends were cut back, 3 bases at V and 8 bases at J, with 8 bases in the middle. This CDR3 spans 12 amino acids. The CDR3, as DNA: TGTGCCAGCAGCCAGGAGCCGTATGAGCAGTTCTTC. Amino acids: CASSQEPYEQFF.

The genes are TRBV5-1 and TRBJ2-5, with 8 bases matching TRBD2. This CDR3 region has 18 residues. V lost 3 bases to trimming and J lost 1 base; unmatched junction nucleotides: 14. Germline lookup yields CDR1 SGHRS and CDR2 YFSETQ. CDR3 sequence: CASSSNLRTSSTQETQYF. CDR3 nucleotide sequence: TGCGCCAGCAGCTCCAACCTGAGGACTAGCTCCACCCAAGAGACCCAGTACTTC.

The chain links TRBV7-8 to TRBJ2-5; 9 bases line up with TRBD1. Germline lookup yields CDR1 SGHVS and CDR2 FQNEAQ. CDR3 length: 14 residues. The V and J ends lost 5 bases and 7 bases, in that order; junction bases with no gene match: 8. The CDR3 loop reads CASSTDRGKGTQYF. CDR3 nucleotide sequence: TGTGCCAGCAGCACAGACAGGGGGAAGGGGACCCAGTACTTC. The full variable domain, its missing parts supplied by reference TRBV7-8 and TRBJ2-5, is GAGVSQSPRYKVAKRGQDVALRCDPISGHVSLFWYQQALGQGPEFLTYFQNEAQLDKSGLPSDRFFAERPEGSVSTLKIQRTQQEDSAVYLCASSTDRGKGTQYFGPGTRLLVL.

The chain is built from TRBV11-2 and TRBJ2-1; D call uncertain. V was shortened by 5 bases and J by 0 bases, with 17 bases between the two germline ends. Looked up from germline, CDR1 is SGHAT and CDR2 is FQNNGV. The CDR3 has 17 residues. Here the CDR3 DNA reads TGTGCCAGCAGCCTAAATCTGGGCCTGAGCTCCTACAATGAGCAGTTCTTC. It translates to CASSLNLGLSSYNEQFF.

This clone has more than one count but fewer than ten. The chain couples TRBV5-6 to TRBJ2-5; 11 bases align to TRBD2. Trimming at V came to 2 bases and at J to 5 bases, leaving 5 bases not matched to a gene. The CDR3 spans 15 residues. Germline CDR1 reads SGHDT; CDR2 reads YYEEEE. CDR3 nucleotides: TGTGCCAGCAGCTTTAGCGGGGGGGCGGAGGAGACCCAGTACTTC. Amino acid sequence: CASSFSGGAEETQYF. The variable domain in full, with the rest retrieved from reference TRBV5-6 and TRBJ2-5, is DAGVTQSPTHLIKTRGQQVTLRCSPKSGHDTVSWYQQALGQGPQFIFQYYEEEERQRGNFPDRFSGHQFPNYSSELNVNALLLGDSALYLCASSFSGGAEETQYFGPGTRLLVL.

The CDR3 sequence: CASRYGTSGNEQFF. In DNA form, the CDR3 reads TGTGCCAGCAGGTACGGGACTAGCGGCAATGAGCAGTTCTTC. This sequence joins TRBV6-5 and TRBJ2-1; 11 nucleotides match TRBD2. The length of the CDR3 is 14 residues. V was clipped by 6 bases and J by 6 bases; unmatched bases: 4. CDR1 is MNHEY and CDR2 is SVGAGI in the germline V gene.

In DNA, the CDR3 is TGTGCCAGCAGCTTGGAGGGGGGGACACTTAGCAATCAGCCCCAGCATTTT. Translated: CASSLEGGTLSNQPQHF. The rearrangement uses TRBV5-6 and TRBJ1-5; a weak D match, TRBD1 (6 bases). Germline loops: CDR1 SGHDT, CDR2 YYEEEE. The germline V and J ends were trimmed by 0 bases and 0 bases, with 13 bases remaining between them. CDR3 size: 17 residues.

This clone was seen a single time. The rearrangement links TRBV6-5 to TRBJ1-2, with 8 bases that match TRBD1. After removal of 0 bases from V and 4 bases from J, the junction contained 7 bases not matched to a gene. Germline lookup yields CDR1 MNHEY and CDR2 SVGAGI. This CDR3 spans 16 amino acids. The CDR3 sequence is CASSYSMAGGSYGYTF. The CDR3 nucleotides are TGTGCCAGCAGTTACTCGATGGCAGGGGGCAGCTATGGCTACACCTTC.

The chain couples TRBV3-1 (or the pseudogene TRBV3-2) to TRBJ2-5; D is possibly TRBD2 (7 bases). The V gene lost 1 base and the J gene lost 4 bases, with 16 bases spanning the gap. This CDR3 comprises 16 residues. CDR1 LGHDT and CDR2 YNNKEL come from the germline V gene (reference sequence). The CDR3 nucleotides read TGTGCCAGCAGCCAAGGTGGCCGGGGGGCCGGAGAGACCCAGTACTTC. This codes for CASSQGGRGAGETQYF.

This clone has a handful of counts. The V call is TRBV18, the J call TRBJ1-1; 7 nucleotides align to TRBD1. The germline CDR1 and CDR2 sequences are KGHSH and LQKENI. The CDR3 is made up of 14 amino acids. The junction had 5 bases not matched to a gene; V was cut back by 6 bases and J by 1 base. CDR3 sequence (DNA): TGTGCCAGCTCGTCGGGACAGTCGAACACTGAAGCTTTCTTT. Translating it yields CASSSGQSNTEAFF.

The chain links TRBV3-1 (or the pseudogene TRBV3-2) to TRBJ1-1, with 11 bases fitting TRBD1. The trim removed 4 bases at V and 4 bases at J, leaving 8 bases unmatched. The germline CDR1 and CDR2 sequences are LGHDT and YNNKEL (reference sequence). The length of the CDR3 is 16 residues. The CDR3 protein is CASSPWTGGGGTEAFF. Written as DNA, the CDR3 is TGTGCCAGCAGCCCTTGGACAGGGGGCGGGGGCACTGAAGCTTTCTTT.

This clone came up once. The rearrangement links TRBV5-1 to TRBJ1-2, with TRBD1 matching 7 bases. The ends lost 0 bases at V and 5 bases at J; junction bases unmatched: 4. CDR3 length equals 14 residues. The germline V gene encodes CDR1 SGHRS and CDR2 YFSETQ. In DNA, the CDR3 is TGCGCCAGCAGCTTGGCGACAGGGAGGTATGGCTACACCTTC. Translating it yields CASSLATGRYGYTF.

The chain carries TRBV25-1 and TRBJ1-6; possible D gene TRBD1, 5 bases. The CDR3 is 15 amino acids. V dropped 1 base and J dropped 7 bases, with 11 bases sitting between them. Germline CDR1 and CDR2: MGHDK and SYGVNS. The CDR3, as DNA: TGTGCCAGCAGTGAATTTACAGGAGAAAATTCACCCCTCCACTTT. It specifies CASSEFTGENSPLHF. Full variable domain (rest looked up from reference TRBV25-1 and TRBJ1-6): EADIYQTPRYLVIGTGKKITLECSQTMGHDKMYWYQQDPGMELHLIHYSYGVNSTEKGDLSSESTVSRIRTEHFPLTLESARPSHTSQYLCASSEFTGENSPLHFGNGTRLTVT.

With respect to this clone: A much bigger clone sits one base away, suggesting this may be a read error. Within the sample, other DNA sequences also encode this same CDR3. V is TRBV18 and J is TRBJ2-3; tentatively, D is TRBD2 (5 bases). The germline CDR1 and CDR2 sequences are KGHSH and LQKENI. CDR3 length equals 16 residues. V was cut by 0 bases and J by 1 base, with 11 bases left in between. In nucleotides, the CDR3 is TGTGCCAGCTCACCACCGGCAGGAGGCGGCACAGATACGCAGTATTTT. Protein product: CASSPPAGGGTDTQYF.

The chain links TRBV7-8 to TRBJ2-2, with TRBD2 matching 9 bases. The germline V gene has CDR1 SGHVS and CDR2 FQNEAQ. Trimming cost V 1 base and J 2 bases; bases outside gene matches: 2. The CDR3 has 16 amino acids. The DNA of the CDR3 is TGTGCCAGCAGCTTAGGGGGACTAGCTAACACCGGGGAGCTGTTTTTT. Its translation: CASSLGGLANTGELFF.

J is TRBJ2-3 and V is TRBV6-6; 11 bases align to TRBD1. Trimming took 6 bases from V and 0 from J; bases not matched to a gene: 14. The CDR3 runs 19 residues. Germline V gene data show CDR1 as MNHNY and CDR2 as SVGAGI (reference sequence). The CDR3 region is CASSYTGTGGRVSTDTQYF. CDR3 coding DNA: TGTGCCAGCAGCTATACCGGGACAGGGGGACGGGTAAGCACAGATACGCAGTATTTT.

This clone was observed once. The same CDR3 arises from other DNA sequences in this sample as well. V is TRBV19 and J is TRBJ2-2, with D maybe TRBD1 (5 bases). The germline V gene encodes CDR1 LNHDA and CDR2 SQIVND (reference sequence). The CDR3 spans 14 residues. Trimming pared 6 bases from V and 5 bases from J, leaving 13 bases between. The CDR3 loop reads CASSPGRETGELFF. CDR3 nucleotide sequence: TGTGCCAGTAGCCCAGGGCGTGAGACCGGGGAGCTGTTTTTT.

The rearrangement links TRBV11-2 to TRBJ2-2, with D unclear. Trimming took off 3 bases at V and 0 bases at J, with 11 bases between the two ends. Germline V gene data show CDR1 as SGHAT and CDR2 as FQNNGV. This CDR3 comprises 16 residues. For the CDR3, the DNA is TGTGCCAGCAGCTTCCCGACAAACGCGAACACCGGGGAGCTGTTTTTT. It encodes CASSFPTNANTGELFF.

V usage is TRBV9 and J usage is TRBJ1-2, with TRBD1 identical over 8 bases. V dropped 2 bases and J dropped 7; count of bases not matched to a gene: 4. Germline V CDR1 and CDR2: SGDLS, YYNGEE. The length of the CDR3 is 13 residues. Here the CDR3 DNA reads TGTGCCAGCAGCGTGACAGGGGAAATTGGCTACACCTTC. Protein product: CASSVTGEIGYTF.

V gene TRBV11-2 combines with J gene TRBJ1-2; perhaps TRBD1 as D (6 bases). The V gene's germline CDR1 is SGHAT and CDR2 FQNNGV. Trimming removed 0 bases at V and 10 bases at J, with 12 bases between. The CDR3 length is 13 residues. The CDR3 DNA sequence: TGTGCCAGCAGCTTAGATTCGACAGGATCCTACACCTTC. Residues: CASSLDSTGSYTF.

The CDR3, as DNA: TGTGCCAGCAGCCCGGACAGGGCTTCAGATACGCAGTATTTT. Translation gives CASSPDRASDTQYF. The chain uses TRBV7-2 and TRBJ2-3, with 8 bases aligning to TRBD1. This CDR3 has 14 amino acids. Germline CDR1 SGHTA, CDR2 FQGNSA. Trimming at V came to 5 bases and at J to 4 bases, leaving 5 bases not matched to a gene.

The genes are TRBV4-1 and TRBJ1-1, with 12 bases aligning to TRBD1. CDR1 is MGHRA, CDR2 YSYEKL, per germline. J lost 3 bases, V lost 2 bases, and 7 bases had no gene match. There are 17 residues in the CDR3. This chain's CDR3 is CASSQMRDRGHDTEAFF. Written as DNA, the CDR3 is TGCGCCAGCAGCCAAATGCGGGACAGGGGGCACGACACTGAAGCTTTCTTT.

The chain links TRBV6-6 to TRBJ2-2; D gene unclear. CDR1 and CDR2 (germline): MNHNY, SVGAGI (reference sequence). The CDR3 runs 15 residues. The V and J ends lost 8 bases and 5 bases respectively, with 18 bases between them. This chain's CDR3 is CASSLTTARTGELFF. The CDR3 DNA reads TGTGCCAGCTCCCTCACGACCGCCAGGACCGGGGAGCTGTTTTTT.

The CDR3 here is CASSSATLYNEQFF. CDR3 DNA: TGTGCCAGCAGTTCCGCGACACTTTACAATGAGCAGTTCTTC. The chain employs TRBV6-2 or TRBV6-3 and TRBJ2-1; no clear D gene. Germline V gene data show CDR1 as MNHEY and CDR2 as SVGEGT. This CDR3 comprises 14 residues. V was clipped by 4 bases and J by 4 bases, with 11 bases between them.

The chain uses TRBV18 and TRBJ1-1; D not certain. Trimming took off 2 bases at V and 4 bases at J, with 17 bases between the two ends. The CDR3 loop spans 16 amino acids. The germline V gene encodes CDR1 KGHSH and CDR2 LQKENI. CDR3 region: CASSPVPTALGTEAFF. The CDR3 nucleotides are TGTGCCAGCTCACCAGTTCCCACAGCCTTGGGCACTGAAGCTTTCTTT. Full variable domain (remainder filled in from reference TRBV18 and TRBJ1-1): NAGVMQNPRHLVRRRGQEARLRCSPMKGHSHVYWYRQLPEEGLKFMVYLQKENIIDESGMPKERFSAEFPKEGPSILRIQQVVRGDSAAYFCASSPVPTALGTEAFFGQGTRLTVV.

The V call is TRBV29-1, the J call TRBJ2-7, with no clear D. V was pared by 2 bases and J by 0 bases, with 5 bases between. CDR1 SQVTM and CDR2 ANQGSEA come from the germline V gene. The CDR3 covers 12 residues. This CDR3 is CSVEQNSYEQYF. The CDR3 DNA is TGCAGCGTTGAACAGAACTCCTACGAGCAGTACTTC.